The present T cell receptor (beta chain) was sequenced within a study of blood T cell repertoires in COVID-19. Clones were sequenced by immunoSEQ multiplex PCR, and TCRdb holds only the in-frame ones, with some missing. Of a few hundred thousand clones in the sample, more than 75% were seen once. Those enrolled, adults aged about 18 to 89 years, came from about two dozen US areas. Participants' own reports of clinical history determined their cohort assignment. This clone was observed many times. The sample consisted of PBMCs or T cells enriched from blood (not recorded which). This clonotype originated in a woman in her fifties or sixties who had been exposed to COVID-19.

CDR3 in DNA: TGTGCCAGCAGTCCCCATGCCAGACAGTTCGACTATGGCTACACCTTC. Its protein is CASSPHARQFDYGYTF. The chain links TRBV6-2 or TRBV6-3 to TRBJ1-2; TRBD1 is a possible D gene (5 bases). Germline assignment: CDR1 MNHEY and CDR2 SVGEGT. The CDR3 has 16 amino acids. Trimming shortened V by 5 bases and J by 3 bases, and 19 bases separated the two germline ends.